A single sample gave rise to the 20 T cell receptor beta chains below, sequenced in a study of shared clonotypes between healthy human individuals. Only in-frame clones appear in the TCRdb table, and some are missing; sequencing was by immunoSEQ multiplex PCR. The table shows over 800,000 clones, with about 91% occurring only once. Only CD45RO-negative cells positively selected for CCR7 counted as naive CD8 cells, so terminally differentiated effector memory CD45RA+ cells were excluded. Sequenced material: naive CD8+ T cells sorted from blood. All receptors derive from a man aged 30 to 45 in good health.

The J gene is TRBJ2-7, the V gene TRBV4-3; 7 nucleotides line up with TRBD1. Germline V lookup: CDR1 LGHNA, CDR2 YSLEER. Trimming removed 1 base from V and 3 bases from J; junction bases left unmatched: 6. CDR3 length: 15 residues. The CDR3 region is CASSQGPGGGYEQYF. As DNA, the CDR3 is TGCGCCAGCAGCCAAGGGCCAGGGGGTGGCTACGAGCAGTACTTC.

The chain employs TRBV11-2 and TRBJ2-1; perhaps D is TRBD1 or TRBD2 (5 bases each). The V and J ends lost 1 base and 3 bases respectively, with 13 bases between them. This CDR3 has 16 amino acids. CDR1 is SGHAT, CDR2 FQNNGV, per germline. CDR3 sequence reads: CASSLVFGASYNEQFF. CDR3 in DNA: TGTGCCAGCAGCTTAGTATTCGGGGCAAGCTACAATGAGCAGTTCTTC.

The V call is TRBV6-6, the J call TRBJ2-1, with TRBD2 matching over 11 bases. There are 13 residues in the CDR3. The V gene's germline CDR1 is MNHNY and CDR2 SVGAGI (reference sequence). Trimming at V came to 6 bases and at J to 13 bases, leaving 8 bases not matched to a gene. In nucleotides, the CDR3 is TGTGCCAGCAGCGATATAGCGGGAGGGCCTCAGTTCTTC. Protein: CASSDIAGGPQFF.

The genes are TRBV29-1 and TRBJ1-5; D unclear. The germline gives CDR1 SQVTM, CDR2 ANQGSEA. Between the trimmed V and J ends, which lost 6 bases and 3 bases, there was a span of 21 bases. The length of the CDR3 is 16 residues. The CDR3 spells CSVAGGEGTHNQPQHF. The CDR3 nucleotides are TGCAGCGTCGCAGGCGGGGAAGGAACTCACAATCAGCCCCAGCATTTT.

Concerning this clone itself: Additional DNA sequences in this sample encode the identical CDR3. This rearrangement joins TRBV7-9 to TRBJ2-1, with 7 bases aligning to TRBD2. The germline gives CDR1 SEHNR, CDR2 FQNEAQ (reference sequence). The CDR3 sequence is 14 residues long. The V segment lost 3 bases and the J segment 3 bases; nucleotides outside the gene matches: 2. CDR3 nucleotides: TGTGCCAGCAGCTTCGGGACTAACTACAATGAGCAGTTCTTC. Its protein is CASSFGTNYNEQFF.

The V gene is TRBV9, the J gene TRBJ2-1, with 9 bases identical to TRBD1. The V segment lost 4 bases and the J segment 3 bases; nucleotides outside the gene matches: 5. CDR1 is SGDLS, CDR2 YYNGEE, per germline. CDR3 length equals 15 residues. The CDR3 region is CASSFRDRVYNEQFF. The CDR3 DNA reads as TGTGCCAGCAGCTTCCGGGACAGGGTCTACAATGAGCAGTTCTTC.

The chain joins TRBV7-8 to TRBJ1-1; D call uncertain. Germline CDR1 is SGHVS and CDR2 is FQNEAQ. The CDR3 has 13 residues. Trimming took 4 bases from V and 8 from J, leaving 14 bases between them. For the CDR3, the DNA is TGTGCCAGCAGCTCCCCAAGCGGGGTAGAAGCTTTCTTT. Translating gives CASSSPSGVEAFF.

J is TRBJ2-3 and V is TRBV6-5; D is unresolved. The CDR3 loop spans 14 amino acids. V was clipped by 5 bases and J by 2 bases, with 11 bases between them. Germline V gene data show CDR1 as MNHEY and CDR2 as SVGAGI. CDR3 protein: CASSELTFTDTQYF. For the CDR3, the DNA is TGTGCCAGCAGTGAACTAACTTTCACAGATACGCAGTATTTT.

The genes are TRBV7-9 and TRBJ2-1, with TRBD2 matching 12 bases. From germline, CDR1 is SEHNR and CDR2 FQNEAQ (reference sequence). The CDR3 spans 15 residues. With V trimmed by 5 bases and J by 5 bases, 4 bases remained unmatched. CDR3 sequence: CASSPGLAGDNEQFF. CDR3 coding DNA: TGTGCCAGCAGCCCGGGACTAGCGGGCGACAATGAGCAGTTCTTC. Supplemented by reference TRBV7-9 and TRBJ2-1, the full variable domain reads DTGVSQNPRHKITKRGQNVTFRCDPISEHNRLYWYRQTLGQGPEFLTYFQNEAQLEKSRLLSDRFSAERPKGSFSTLEIQRTEQGDSAMYLCASSPGLAGDNEQFFGPGTRLTVL.

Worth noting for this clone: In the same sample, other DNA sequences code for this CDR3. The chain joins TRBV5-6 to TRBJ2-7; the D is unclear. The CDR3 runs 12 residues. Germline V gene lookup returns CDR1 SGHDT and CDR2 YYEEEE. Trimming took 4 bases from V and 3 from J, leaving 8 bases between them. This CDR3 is CASSPGSYEQYF. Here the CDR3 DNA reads TGTGCCAGCAGCCCGGGCAGCTACGAGCAGTACTTC.

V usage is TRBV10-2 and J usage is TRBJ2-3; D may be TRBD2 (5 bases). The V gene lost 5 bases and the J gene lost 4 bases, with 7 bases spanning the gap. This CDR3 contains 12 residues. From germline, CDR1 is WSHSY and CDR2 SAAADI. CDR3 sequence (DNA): TGCGCCAGCAGTCCAGCGGCAGATACGCAGTATTTT. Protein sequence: CASSPAADTQYF.

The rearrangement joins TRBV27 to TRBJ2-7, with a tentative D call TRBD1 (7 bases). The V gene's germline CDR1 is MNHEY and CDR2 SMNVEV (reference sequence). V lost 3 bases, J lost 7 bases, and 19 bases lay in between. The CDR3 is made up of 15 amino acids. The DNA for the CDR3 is TGTGCCAGCAGTTTTAGACAGGGCGGGGTGGGGGAGCAGTACTTC. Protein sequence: CASSFRQGGVGEQYF.

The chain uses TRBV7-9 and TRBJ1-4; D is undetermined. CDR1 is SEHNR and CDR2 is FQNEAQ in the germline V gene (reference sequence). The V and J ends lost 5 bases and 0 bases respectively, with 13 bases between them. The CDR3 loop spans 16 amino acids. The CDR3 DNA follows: TGTGCCAGCAGCGGGGAGATACCTGCAACTAATGAAAAACTGTTTTTT. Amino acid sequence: CASSGEIPATNEKLFF.

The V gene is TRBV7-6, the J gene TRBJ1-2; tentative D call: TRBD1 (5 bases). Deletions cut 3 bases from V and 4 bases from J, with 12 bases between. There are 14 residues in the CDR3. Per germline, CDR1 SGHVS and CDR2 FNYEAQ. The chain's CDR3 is CASSFHDSLYGYTF. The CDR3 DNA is TGTGCCAGCAGCTTCCATGACAGTCTCTATGGCTACACCTTC. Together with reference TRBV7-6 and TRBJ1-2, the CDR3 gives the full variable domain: GAGVSQSPRYKVTKRGQDVALRCDPISGHVSLYWYRQALGQGPEFLTYFNYEAQQDKSGLPNDRFSAERPEGSISTLTIQRTEQRDSAMYRCASSFHDSLYGYTFGSGTRLTVV.

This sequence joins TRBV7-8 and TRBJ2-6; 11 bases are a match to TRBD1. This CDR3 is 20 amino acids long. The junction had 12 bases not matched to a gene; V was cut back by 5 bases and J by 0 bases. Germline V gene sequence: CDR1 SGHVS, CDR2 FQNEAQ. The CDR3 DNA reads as TGTGCCAGCAGCACCCCAGGCGGACAGGGGGCACTCTCTGGGGCCAACGTCCTGACTTTC. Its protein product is CASSTPGGQGALSGANVLTF.

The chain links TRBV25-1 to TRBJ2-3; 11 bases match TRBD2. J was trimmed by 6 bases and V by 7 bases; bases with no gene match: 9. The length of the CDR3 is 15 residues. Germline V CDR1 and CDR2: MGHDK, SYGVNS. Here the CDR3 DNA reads TGTGCCAGCACTCCTACTAGCGGGAGTGCGGATACGCAGTATTTT. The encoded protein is CASTPTSGSADTQYF.

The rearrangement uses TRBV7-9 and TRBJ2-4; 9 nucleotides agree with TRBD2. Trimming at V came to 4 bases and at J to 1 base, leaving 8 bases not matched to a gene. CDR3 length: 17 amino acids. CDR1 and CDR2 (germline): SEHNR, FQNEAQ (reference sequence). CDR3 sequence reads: CASSSPTREGAKNIQYF. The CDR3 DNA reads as TGTGCCAGCAGCTCCCCCACGCGGGAGGGGGCCAAAAACATTCAGTACTTC.

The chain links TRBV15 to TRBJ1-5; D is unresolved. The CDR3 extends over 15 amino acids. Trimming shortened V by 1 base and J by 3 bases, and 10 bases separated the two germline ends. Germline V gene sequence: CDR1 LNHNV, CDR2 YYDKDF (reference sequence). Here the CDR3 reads CATSRVGLHNQPQHF. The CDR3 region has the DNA TGTGCCACCAGCAGAGTAGGGCTGCACAATCAGCCCCAGCATTTT.

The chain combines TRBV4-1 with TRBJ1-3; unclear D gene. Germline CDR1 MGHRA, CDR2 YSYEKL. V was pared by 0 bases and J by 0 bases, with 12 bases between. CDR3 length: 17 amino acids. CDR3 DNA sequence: TGCGCCAGCAGCCAAGAAAGGGTGCCTACCTCTGGAAACACCATATATTTT. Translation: CASSQERVPTSGNTIYF.

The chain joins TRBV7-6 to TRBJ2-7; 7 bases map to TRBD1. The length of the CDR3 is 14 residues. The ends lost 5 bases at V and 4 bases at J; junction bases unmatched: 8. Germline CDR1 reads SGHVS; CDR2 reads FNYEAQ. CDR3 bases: TGTGCCAGCAGCCCCCGAGGGGGCGCGTACGAGCAGTACTTC. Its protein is CASSPRGGAYEQYF.